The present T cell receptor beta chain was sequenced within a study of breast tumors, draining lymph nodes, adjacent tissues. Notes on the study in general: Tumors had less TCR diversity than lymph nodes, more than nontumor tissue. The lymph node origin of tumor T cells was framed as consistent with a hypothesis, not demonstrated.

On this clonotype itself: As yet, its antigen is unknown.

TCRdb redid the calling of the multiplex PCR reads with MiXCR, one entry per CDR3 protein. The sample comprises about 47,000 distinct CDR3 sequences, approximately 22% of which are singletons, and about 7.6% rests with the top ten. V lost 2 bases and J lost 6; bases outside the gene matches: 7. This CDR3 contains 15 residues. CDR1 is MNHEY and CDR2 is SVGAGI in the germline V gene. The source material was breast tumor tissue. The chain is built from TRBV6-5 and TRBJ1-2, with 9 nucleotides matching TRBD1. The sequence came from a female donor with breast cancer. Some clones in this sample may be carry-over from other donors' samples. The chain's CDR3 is CASSYRGQGTHGYTF. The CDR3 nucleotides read TGTGCCAGCAGTTACCGGGGACAGGGCACTCATGGCTACACCTTC.